The source of this T cell receptor (beta chain) is a study of control samples from healthy donors and cancer patients. The method was immunoSEQ multiplex PCR; TCRdb's version includes in-frame clones alone and lacks a portion of them. In the table there are around 180,000 clones, roughly 92% of which are singletons. With V trimmed by 5 bases and J by 5 bases, 13 bases remained unmatched. Germline-derived CDR1 and CDR2 are SGHAT and FQNNGV. The length of the CDR3 is 17 residues. The receptor was isolated from a woman younger than 35 in good health. The material sequenced was blood. This chain joins TRBV11-2 and TRBJ1-2; 11 bases line up with TRBD1. CDR3 sequence (DNA): TGTGCCAGCAGCGTAACTATCGGGACAGGGGGTTTGTATGGCTACACCTTC. Translating it yields CASSVTIGTGGLYGYTF.